This T cell receptor (beta chain) came from a study of T cell responses to AZD1222 COVID-19 vaccine. General study points: Of the AZD1222 recipients, only 5 to 7 were seropositive at baseline. Clonal diversity may have been underestimated in mostly white British donors.

This clone appeared a few times. Its matching antigen is unknown. Produced via immunoSEQ multiplex PCR; TCRdb's table is partial and in-frame only. The sample holds nearly 110,000 clones; about 90% are singletons and the top ten take 6.6%. Trimming took off 5 bases at V and 8 bases at J, with 13 bases between the two ends. Looked up from germline, CDR1 is LNHDA and CDR2 is SQIVND (reference sequence). This CDR3 has 13 residues. The TCR was taken from an adult in good health. The sample here was peripheral blood, taken on day 0 of AZD1222 vaccination. J is TRBJ2-1 and V is TRBV19; the D gene could be TRBD1 or TRBD2 (7 bases each). The CDR3 spells CASSEAGGDEQFF. In DNA, the CDR3 is TGTGCCAGTAGTGAAGCAGGGGGGGATGAGCAGTTCTTC. The whole variable domain, remainder taken from reference TRBV19 and TRBJ2-1, is DGGITQSPKYLFRKEGQNVTLSCEQNLNHDAMYWYRQDPGQGLRLIYYSQIVNDFQKGDIAEGYSVSREKKESFPLTVTSAQKNPTAFYLCASSEAGGDEQFFGPGTRLTVL.